One TCR beta chain is described in this entry. No antigen is known for it. The CDR3 totals 15 residues. Trimming took off 4 bases at V and 2 bases at J, with 13 bases between the two ends. Germline assignment: CDR1 SGHDT and CDR2 YYEEEE. One entry per CDR3 protein results from TCRdb running MiXCR on the reads. The sample consists of roughly 720,000 distinct CDR3 sequences, 35% to 40% of them appearing once. These data belong to a study of T cell repertoires in cytomegalovirus infection. On the study more broadly: Indications of both CMV infection and matching HLA type were provided by public TCR beta signatures.

Notes on the study in general: Ex vivo responses were dominated by HLA-C-restricted CMV-specific TCR beta clonotypes.

This rearrangement joins TRBV5-6 to TRBJ1-5, with D unresolved. The sequencing input was PBMCs. This clonotype was sampled from a human donor in good health (CMV status not recorded). Some clones in this sample may be carry-over from other donors' samples. The CDR3 coding sequence is TGTGCCAGCAGCGATCGGAACGCCGGCAATCAGCCCCAGCATTTT. This gives the protein CASSDRNAGNQPQHF.